At least ten counts were recorded for the clone carrying this T cell receptor (beta chain). Arm-PCR of CDR3 regions with iRepertoire HTBI primers generated TCR beta libraries. TCRdb analysed the multiplex PCR reads with MiXCR anew, one entry per CDR3 protein. The data hold roughly 360,000 distinct CDR3 sequences, with about an eighth observed a single time. The sample originates from a study of regulatory T cells in long-lasting Graves disease. Time point here: newly diagnosed GD, antithyroid drugs for less than 3 months. PBMC RNA served as the TCR library source. The CDR3 consists of 12 residues. Trimming removed 6 bases at V and 6 bases at J, with 15 bases between. Germline lookup yields CDR1 DFQATT and CDR2 SNEGSKA (reference sequence). The same specimen was also included in a second study, on T cells in Graves' hyperthyroidism and ophthalmopathy.

The chain employs TRBV20-1 and TRBJ2-7; D is uncertain. Sequences were derived from peripheral blood mononuclear cells (PBMCs), sampled at new diagnosis, from a patient treated with antithyroid drugs. This sequence was found in a woman under 30 with Graves disease. Here the CDR3 DNA reads TGCAGTGCCCCAAAGGACCAGTCCGAGCAGTACTTC. Its protein product is CSAPKDQSEQYF.